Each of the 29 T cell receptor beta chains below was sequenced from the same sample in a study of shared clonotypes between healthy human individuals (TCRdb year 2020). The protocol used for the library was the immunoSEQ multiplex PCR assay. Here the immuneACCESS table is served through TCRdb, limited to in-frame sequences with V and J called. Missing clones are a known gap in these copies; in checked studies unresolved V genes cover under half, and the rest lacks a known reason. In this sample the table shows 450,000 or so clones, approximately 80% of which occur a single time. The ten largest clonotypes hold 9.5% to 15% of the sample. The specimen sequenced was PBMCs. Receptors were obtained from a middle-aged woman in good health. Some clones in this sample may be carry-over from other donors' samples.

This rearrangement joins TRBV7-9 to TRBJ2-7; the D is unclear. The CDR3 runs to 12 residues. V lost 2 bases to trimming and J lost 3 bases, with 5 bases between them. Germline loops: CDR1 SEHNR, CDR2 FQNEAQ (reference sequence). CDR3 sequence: CASSLSLYEQYF. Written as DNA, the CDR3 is TGTGCCAGCAGCTTATCTCTCTACGAGCAGTACTTC.

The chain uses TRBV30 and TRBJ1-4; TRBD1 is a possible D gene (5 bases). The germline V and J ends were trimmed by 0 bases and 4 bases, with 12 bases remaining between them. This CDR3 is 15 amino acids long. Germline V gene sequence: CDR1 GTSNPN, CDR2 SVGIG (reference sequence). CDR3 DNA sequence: TGTGCCTGGAGTGTGGGGCAGTCGTTTAATGAAAAACTGTTTTTT. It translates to CAWSVGQSFNEKLFF.

The CDR3 spells CATRIGHYEQYF. CDR3 nucleotide sequence: TGTGCCACTAGAATCGGGCACTACGAGCAGTACTTC. The rearrangement uses TRBV6-6 and TRBJ2-7; D ambiguous. Trimming pared 10 bases from V and 3 bases from J, leaving 13 bases between. Per germline, CDR1 MNHNY and CDR2 SVGAGI (reference sequence). This CDR3 comprises 12 residues.

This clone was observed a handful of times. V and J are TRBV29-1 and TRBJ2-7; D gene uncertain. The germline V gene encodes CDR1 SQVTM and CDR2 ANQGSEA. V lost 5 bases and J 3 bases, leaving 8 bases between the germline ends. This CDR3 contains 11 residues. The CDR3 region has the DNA TGCAGCGTTTTGGGAAGCTACGAGCAGTACTTC. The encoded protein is CSVLGSYEQYF.

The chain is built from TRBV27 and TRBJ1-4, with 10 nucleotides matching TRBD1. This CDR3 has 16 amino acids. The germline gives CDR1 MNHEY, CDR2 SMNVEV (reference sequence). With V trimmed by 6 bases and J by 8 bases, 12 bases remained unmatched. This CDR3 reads CASRAIPGQGGEKLFF. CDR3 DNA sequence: TGTGCCAGCAGGGCGATACCCGGACAGGGGGGCGAAAAACTGTTTTTT.

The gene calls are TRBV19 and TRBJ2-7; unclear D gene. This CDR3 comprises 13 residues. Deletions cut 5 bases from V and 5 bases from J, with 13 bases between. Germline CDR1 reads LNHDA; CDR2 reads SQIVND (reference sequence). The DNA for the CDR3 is TGTGCCAGTAGTCTGCAGGCTCTCGACGAGCAGTACTTC. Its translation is CASSLQALDEQYF.

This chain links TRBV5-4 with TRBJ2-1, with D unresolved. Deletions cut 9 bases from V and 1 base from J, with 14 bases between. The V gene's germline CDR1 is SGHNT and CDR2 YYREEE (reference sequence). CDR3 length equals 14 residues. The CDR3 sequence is CATNAKGSYNEQFF. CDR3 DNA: TGTGCCACTAACGCTAAAGGGTCCTACAATGAGCAGTTCTTC. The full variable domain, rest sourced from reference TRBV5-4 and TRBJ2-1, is ETGVTQSPTHLIKTRGQQVTLRCSSQSGHNTVSWYQQALGQGPQFIFQYYREEENGRGNFPPRFSGLQFPNYSSELNVNALELDDSALYLCATNAKGSYNEQFFGPGTRLTVL.

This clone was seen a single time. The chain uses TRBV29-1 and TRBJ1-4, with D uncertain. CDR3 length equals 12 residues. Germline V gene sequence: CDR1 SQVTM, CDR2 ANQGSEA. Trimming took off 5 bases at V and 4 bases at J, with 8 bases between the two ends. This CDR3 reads CSVSQLNEKLFF. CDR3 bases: TGCAGCGTTTCACAGCTTAATGAAAAACTGTTTTTT.

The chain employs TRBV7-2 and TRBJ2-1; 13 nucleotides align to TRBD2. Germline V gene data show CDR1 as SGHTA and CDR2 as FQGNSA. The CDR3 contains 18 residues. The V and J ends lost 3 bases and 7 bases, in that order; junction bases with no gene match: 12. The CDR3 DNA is TGTGCCAGCAGCTTGCGACCGGGACTAGCGGGGAGGGGGAATGAGCAGTTCTTC. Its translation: CASSLRPGLAGRGNEQFF.

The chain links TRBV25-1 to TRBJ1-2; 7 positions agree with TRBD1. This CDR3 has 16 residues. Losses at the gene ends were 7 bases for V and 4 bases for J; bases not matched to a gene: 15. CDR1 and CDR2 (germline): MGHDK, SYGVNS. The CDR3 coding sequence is TGTGCCAGCAAACCAGGGGGGCCCCGGTCCGGCTATGGCTACACCTTC. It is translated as CASKPGGPRSGYGYTF.

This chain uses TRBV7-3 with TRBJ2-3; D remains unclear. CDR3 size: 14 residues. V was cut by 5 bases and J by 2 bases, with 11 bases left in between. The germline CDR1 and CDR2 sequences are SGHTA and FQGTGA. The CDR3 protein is CASSPLGTTDTQYF. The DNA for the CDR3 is TGTGCCAGCAGCCCCCTAGGTACCACAGATACGCAGTATTTT.

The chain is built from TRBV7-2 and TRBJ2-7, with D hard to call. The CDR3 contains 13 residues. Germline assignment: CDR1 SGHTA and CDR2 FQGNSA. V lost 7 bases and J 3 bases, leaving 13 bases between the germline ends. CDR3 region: CASTPPSSYEQYF. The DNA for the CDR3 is TGTGCCAGCACCCCGCCCAGCAGCTACGAGCAGTACTTC.

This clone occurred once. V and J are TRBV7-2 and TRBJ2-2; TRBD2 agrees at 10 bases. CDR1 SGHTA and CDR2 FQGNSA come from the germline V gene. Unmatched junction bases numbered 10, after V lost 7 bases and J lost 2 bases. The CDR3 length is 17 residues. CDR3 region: CASKGPGLAINTGELFF. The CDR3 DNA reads TGTGCCAGCAAGGGCCCGGGACTAGCGATCAACACCGGGGAGCTGTTTTTT.

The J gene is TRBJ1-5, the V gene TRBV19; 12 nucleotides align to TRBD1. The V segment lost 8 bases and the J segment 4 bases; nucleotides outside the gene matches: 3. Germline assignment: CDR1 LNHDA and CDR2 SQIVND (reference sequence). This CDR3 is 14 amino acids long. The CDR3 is CASRDRGPNQPQHF. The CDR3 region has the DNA TGTGCCAGTCGGGACAGGGGGCCGAATCAGCCCCAGCATTTT.

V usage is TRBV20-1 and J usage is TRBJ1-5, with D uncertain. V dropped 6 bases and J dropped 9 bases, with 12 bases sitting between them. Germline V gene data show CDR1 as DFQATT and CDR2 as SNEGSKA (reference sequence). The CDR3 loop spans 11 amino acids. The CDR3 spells CSATAVGPQHF. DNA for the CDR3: TGCAGTGCGACCGCGGTGGGGCCCCAGCATTTT.

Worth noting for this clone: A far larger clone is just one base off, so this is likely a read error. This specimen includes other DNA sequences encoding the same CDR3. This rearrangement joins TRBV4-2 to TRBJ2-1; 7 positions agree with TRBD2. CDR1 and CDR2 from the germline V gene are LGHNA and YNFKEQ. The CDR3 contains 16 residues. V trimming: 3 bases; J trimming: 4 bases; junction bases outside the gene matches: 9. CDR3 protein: CASSQGSSGDYNEQFF. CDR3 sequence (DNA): TGTGCCAGCAGCCAGGGATCTAGCGGAGATTACAATGAGCAGTTCTTC.

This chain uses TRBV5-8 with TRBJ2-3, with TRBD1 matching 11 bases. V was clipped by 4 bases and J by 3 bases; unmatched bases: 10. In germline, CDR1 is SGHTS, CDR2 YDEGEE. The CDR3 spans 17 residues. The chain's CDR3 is CASSPYWTGGRTDTQYF. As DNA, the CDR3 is TGTGCCAGCAGCCCGTACTGGACAGGGGGCAGGACAGATACGCAGTATTTT. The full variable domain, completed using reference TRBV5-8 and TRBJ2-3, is EAGVTQSPTHLIKTRGQQATLRCSPISGHTSVYWYQQALGLGLQFLLWYDEGEERNRGNFPPRFSGRQFPNYSSELNVNALELEDSALYLCASSPYWTGGRTDTQYFGPGTRLTVL.

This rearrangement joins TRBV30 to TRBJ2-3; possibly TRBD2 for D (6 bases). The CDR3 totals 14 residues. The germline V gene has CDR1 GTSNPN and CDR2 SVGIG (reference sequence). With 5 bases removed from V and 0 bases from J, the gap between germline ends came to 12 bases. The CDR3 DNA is TGTGCCTGGCGGAGGGACGGCAGCACAGATACGCAGTATTTT. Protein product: CAWRRDGSTDTQYF.

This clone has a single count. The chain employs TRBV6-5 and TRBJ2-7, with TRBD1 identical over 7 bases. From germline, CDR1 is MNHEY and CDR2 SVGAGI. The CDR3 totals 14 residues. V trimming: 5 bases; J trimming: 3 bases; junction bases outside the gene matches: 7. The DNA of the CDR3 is TGTGCCAGCAGTAACCAGGGACAGCACTACGAGCAGTACTTC. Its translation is CASSNQGQHYEQYF.

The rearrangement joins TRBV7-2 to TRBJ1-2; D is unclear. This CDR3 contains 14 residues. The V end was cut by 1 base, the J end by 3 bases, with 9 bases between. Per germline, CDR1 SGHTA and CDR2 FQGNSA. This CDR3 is CASSLESRYYGYTF. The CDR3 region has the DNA TGTGCCAGCAGCTTAGAAAGCCGGTACTATGGCTACACCTTC. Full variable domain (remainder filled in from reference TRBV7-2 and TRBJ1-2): GAGVSQSPSNKVTEKGKDVELRCDPISGHTALYWYRQSLGQGLEFLIYFQGNSAPDKSGLPSDRFSAERTGGSVSTLTIQRTQQEDSAVYLCASSLESRYYGYTFGSGTRLTVV.

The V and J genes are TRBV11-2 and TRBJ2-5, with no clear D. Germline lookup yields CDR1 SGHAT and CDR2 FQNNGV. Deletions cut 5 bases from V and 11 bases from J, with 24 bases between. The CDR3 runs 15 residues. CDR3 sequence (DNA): TGTGCCAGCAGCGCGATTCAAGGTGGGGTAGGTGAGCAGTACTTC. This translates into CASSAIQGGVGEQYF.

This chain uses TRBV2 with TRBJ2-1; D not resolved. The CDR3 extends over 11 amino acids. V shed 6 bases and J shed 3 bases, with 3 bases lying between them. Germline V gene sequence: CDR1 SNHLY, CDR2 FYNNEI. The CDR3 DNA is TGTGCCAGCAGAGACTACAATGAGCAGTTCTTC. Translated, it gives CASRDYNEQFF.

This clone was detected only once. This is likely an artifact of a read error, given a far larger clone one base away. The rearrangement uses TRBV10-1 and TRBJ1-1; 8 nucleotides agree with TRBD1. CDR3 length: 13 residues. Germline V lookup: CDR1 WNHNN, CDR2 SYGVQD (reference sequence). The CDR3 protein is CAGSERGTGEAFF. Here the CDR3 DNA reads TGCGCCGGCAGTGAAAGAGGGACAGGTGAAGCTTTCTTT.

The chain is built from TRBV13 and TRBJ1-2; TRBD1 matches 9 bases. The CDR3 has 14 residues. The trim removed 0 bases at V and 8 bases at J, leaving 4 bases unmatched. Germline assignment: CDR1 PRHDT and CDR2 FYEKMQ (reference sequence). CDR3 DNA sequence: TGTGCCAGCAGCTTAGGACAGGGGGCTGGGGGCTACACCTTC. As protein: CASSLGQGAGGYTF. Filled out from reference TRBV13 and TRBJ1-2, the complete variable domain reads AAGVIQSPRHLIKEKRETATLKCYPIPRHDTVYWYQQGPGQDPQFLISFYEKMQSDKGSIPDRFSAQQFSDYHSELNMSSLELGDSALYFCASSLGQGAGGYTFGSGTRLTVV.

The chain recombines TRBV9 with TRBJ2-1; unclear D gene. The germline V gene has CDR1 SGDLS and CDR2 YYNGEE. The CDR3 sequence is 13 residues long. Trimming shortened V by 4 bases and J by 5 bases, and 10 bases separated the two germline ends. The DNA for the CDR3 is TGTGCCAGCAGCCCCCAAAGGGACAATGAGCAGTTCTTC. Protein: CASSPQRDNEQFF.

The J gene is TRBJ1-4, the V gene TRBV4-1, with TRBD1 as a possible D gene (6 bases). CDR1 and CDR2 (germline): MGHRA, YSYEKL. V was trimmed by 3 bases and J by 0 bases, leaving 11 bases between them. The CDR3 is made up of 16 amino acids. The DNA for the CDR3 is TGCGCCAGCAGCCATCGGACAGCCGCAACTAATGAAAAACTGTTTTTT. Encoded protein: CASSHRTAATNEKLFF.

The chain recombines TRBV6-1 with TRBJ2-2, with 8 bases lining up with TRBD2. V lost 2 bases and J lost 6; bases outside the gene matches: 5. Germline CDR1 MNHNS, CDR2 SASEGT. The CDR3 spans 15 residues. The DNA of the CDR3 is TGTGCCAGCAGTGAATATGTCGGGGGGGCCGGGGAGCTGTTTTTT. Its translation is CASSEYVGGAGELFF.

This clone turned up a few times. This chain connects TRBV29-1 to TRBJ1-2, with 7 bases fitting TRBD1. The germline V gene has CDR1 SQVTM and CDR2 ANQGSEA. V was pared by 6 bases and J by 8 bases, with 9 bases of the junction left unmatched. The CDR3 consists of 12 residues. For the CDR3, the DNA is TGCAGCGTGTCAGGGGGTCCTATGGGCTACACCTTC. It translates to CSVSGGPMGYTF.

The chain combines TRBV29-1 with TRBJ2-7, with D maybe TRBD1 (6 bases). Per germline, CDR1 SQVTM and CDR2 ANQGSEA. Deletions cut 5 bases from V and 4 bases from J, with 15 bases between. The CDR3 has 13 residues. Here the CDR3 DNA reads TGCAGCGTTCCAGGACAGACCTTTTACGAGCAGTACTTC. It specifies CSVPGQTFYEQYF.